The present T cell receptor (beta chain) was sequenced within a study of cytotoxic CD8 clonotypes in ibrutinib-treated CLL (dated by TCRdb to the early 2020s). For context, the study as a whole: The cohort had ten to twelve relapsed/refractory and roughly 14 treatment-naive patients; roughly 18 were IGHV unmutated. Partial responses were observed in 24 patients and complete responses in 2; after a median follow-up of around 68 months, remission was maintained in 14 patients and progression was observed in approximately twelve. Response samples were taken after a median of approximately 12 months on treatment, ranging from about 6 to 40 months. Samples averaged about 260,000 productive templates and 80,000 to 100,000 productive rearrangements. Longitudinal samples were obtainable from about 30% of the 86 participants in the trial. Cryopreserved peripheral blood mononuclear cells were obtained before treatment, at response, and at either sustained remission or disease progression. Every sample from remission and from progressive disease was obtained while the patients were still on ibrutinib.

General study outcomes and caveats: Sustained-remission and progressing patients did not have matched sampling times, and lymph node repertoires were not examined. Clonality rose at ibrutinib response, remained stable during sustained remission, and dropped back toward baseline at progression. Public clonotypes were rare and either shrank or stayed stable during treatment, and the rise in clonality at ibrutinib response reflected expansion of private clonotypes. Baseline clonality exceeded that of age-matched healthy donors and correlated strongly with circulating CD8+ T-cell counts.

Each clonotype received, on average, about 10x coverage in deep resolution sequencing performed on a MiSeq, where the target depth lay between 1 in 1 million and 1 in 200,000 T cells. The immunoSEQ hsTCRB Kit was used to generate TCR beta libraries. Per the source publication's procedure: The data were analyzed with ImmunoSEQ Analyzer and ImmunoSEQ Data Assistant, and V, D and J gene assignments followed IMGT definitions. Clonality, which ranges from 0 to 1, was calculated by subtracting the normalized Shannon entropy of productive rearrangement frequencies from one. Public clonotype analysis was restricted to overrepresented clonotypes comprising at least 0.05% of each patient's repertoire. Repertoires from about a dozen age-matched healthy donors in immuneACCESS were used as clonality controls. Drawn from immuneACCESS, this table holds only the in-frame rearrangements with V and J called that TCRdb kept. Clones are partly lost; checked studies trace under half to an unresolved V gene and leave the rest unexplained. That table supplies the V and J calls and clone size; D and trimming were determined from the DNA. The sample table holds approximately 210,000 clones, of which over 60% were seen once. The top ten hold under 15% of the sample.

The time point label for this specimen denotes: 20 to 25 months on ibrutinib. For TCR beta library preparation, approximately 2 micrograms of genomic DNA were isolated from cryopreserved PBMCs. Longitudinal blood samples from CLL patients on ibrutinib monotherapy underwent high-throughput TCR beta sequencing. The patients were enrolled in a single-center, open-label phase 2 trial of ibrutinib monotherapy. The germline V gene encodes CDR1 MNHNY and CDR2 SVGAGI (reference sequence). The CDR3, from cysteine to phenylalanine, totals 16 residues. Only the CDR3 DNA is retained, 48 bases long and in frame from the first base. Cut back by 8 bases and 3 bases, the V and J ends lie 22 bases apart. On this clone: Its antigen is currently not known. No much larger clonotype is one base removed from it; base qualities were not supplied.

The TCR was taken from a human donor with chronic lymphocytic leukemia. The chain joins TRBV6-6 to TRBJ2-5, and the D gene may be TRBD1, 6 bases matching. The sequencing here drew on PBMCs, taken after 24 months of ibrutinib treatment. The nucleotides are TGTGCCAGCGGAGACCCCACCCAGGGGTTAAAAGAGACCCAGTACTTC. Translated, it gives CASGDPTQGLKETQYF.